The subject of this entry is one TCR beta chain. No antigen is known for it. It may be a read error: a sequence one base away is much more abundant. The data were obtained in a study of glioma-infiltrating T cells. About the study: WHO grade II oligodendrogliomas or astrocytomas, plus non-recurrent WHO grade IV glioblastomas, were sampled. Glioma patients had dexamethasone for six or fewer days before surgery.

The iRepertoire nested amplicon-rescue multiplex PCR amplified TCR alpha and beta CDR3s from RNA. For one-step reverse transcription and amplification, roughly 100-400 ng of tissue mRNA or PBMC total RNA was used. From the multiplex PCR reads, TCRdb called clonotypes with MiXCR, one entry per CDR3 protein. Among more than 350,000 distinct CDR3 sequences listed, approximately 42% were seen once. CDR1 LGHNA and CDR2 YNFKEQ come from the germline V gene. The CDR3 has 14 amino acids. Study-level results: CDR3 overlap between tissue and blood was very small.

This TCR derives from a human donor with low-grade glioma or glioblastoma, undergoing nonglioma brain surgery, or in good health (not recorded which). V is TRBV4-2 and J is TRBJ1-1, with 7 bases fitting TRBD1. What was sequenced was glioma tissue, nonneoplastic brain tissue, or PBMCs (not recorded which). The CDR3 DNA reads TGTGCCAGCAGCCACCTGGACAGGAACACTGAAGCTTACTTT. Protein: CASSHLDRNTEAYF.